This record looks at one TCR beta chain sequence and its context. The antigen is undetermined. With 60 Vbeta and 13 Jbeta primers, the PCR was carried out. Only in-frame clones appear in the TCRdb table, and some are missing; sequencing was by immunoSEQ multiplex PCR. This table has roughly 110,000 clones, about 76% appearing once. Germline CDR1 is SGHRS and CDR2 is YFSETQ. Trimming removed 6 bases from V and 6 bases from J; junction bases left unmatched: 4. This CDR3 comprises 14 residues. This entry comes from a study of cytomegalovirus exposure and HLA in healthy donors. The donors comprised healthy bone marrow donors. General study findings and limits: Follow-up analysis later connected one missense variant in DCLRE1C with trimming of TCR beta V- and J-genes.

This clonotype was obtained from a man aged 25 to 40 in good health and CMV-seropositive. The chain carries TRBV5-1 and TRBJ2-1, with TRBD2 matching over 12 bases. Sequences were obtained from PBMCs. The CDR3 DNA reads as TGCGCCAGCACCGTGACTAGCGGGGGCAATGAGCAGTTCTTC. Protein product: CASTVTSGGNEQFF.